This T cell receptor (beta chain) was documented in a study of T cells in Graves' hyperthyroidism and ophthalmopathy. This clonotype was picked up many times. What it recognizes is unknown. At one end the junction does not follow the germline gene, possibly because of a read error. There were TCR beta CDR3 regions amplified from RNA transcripts. Researchers ran a first-round RT-PCR on the TCR CDR3 using the HTBI primer set. MiXCR, run by TCRdb on the multiplex PCR reads, gives a single entry per CDR3 protein. The sample shows fewer than 750,000 distinct CDR3 sequences, about 43% of them seen only once. Study results and caveats: In blood, most of the thyroid clonotypes expanded above 0.001 were also present.

The definition of stable Graves' hyperthyroidism was no ophthalmopathy progression within 18 months. Per germline, CDR1 SGHRS and CDR2 YFSETQ. There are 13 residues in the CDR3. What was sequenced was peripheral blood or thyroid tissue (not recorded which). This TCR was recovered from a woman aged 18-29 years with Graves' hyperthyroidism. J is TRBJ2-5 and V is TRBV5-1; D remains ambiguous. CDR3 sequence (DNA): TGCGCCAGCAGCTTGTCCCATCAAGGGACCCAGTACTTC. As protein: CASSLSHQGTQYF.